A selection of T cell receptor beta chains follows, all from one sample in a study of human T cells and chemical hapten exposure. Each CDR3 protein gets one entry after TCRdb re-called the 5' RACE reads with MiXCR. The sample has 65,000 to 95,000 distinct CDR3 sequences, roughly 8.4% seen once. All receptors derive from a male donor in good health. The CDR3 runs from the conserved cysteine through the conserved F or W. A D gene is named only where the DNA matches it firmly. The size of a clone is reported for some rows only, either as once, few or many, or as a class for expanded clones.

clone size: .
V gene: TRBV28
D gene: .
J gene: TRBJ2-4
CDR3 DNA: TGTGCCAGCAGTTTCGGGACAGCCAAAAACATTCAGTACTTC
CDR3 protein: CASSFGTAKNIQYF

clone size: many
V gene: TRBV18
D gene: TRBD1
J gene: TRBJ2-7
CDR3 DNA: TGTGCCAGCTCACCTTCGACAGGGGTTTACGAGCAGTACTTC
CDR3 protein: CASSPSTGVYEQYF

clone size: many
V gene: TRBV4-3
D gene: .
J gene: TRBJ1-4
CDR3 DNA: TGCGCCAGCAGCCAAGATCCGTGGGAACATGAAAAACTGTTTTTT
CDR3 protein: CASSQDPWEHEKLFF

clone size: many
V gene: TRBV29-1
D gene: TRBD1
J gene: TRBJ2-5
CDR3 DNA: TGCAGCGTAGCTAATCCCGGGACAGGGGTGCAGGAGACCCAGTACTTC
CDR3 protein: CSVANPGTGVQETQYF

clone size: many
V gene: TRBV19
D gene: TRBD1
J gene: TRBJ1-2
CDR3 DNA: TGTGCCAGTAGTTTCGGACAGGGTGATGGCTACACCTTC
CDR3 protein: CASSFGQGDGYTF

clone size: few
V gene: TRBV5-1
D gene: .
J gene: TRBJ2-7
CDR3 DNA: TGCGCCAGCAGCCCCCAGCGGGTCCACGAGCAGTACTTC
CDR3 protein: CASSPQRVHEQYF

clone size: many
V gene: TRBV7-2
D gene: TRBD1
J gene: TRBJ2-7
CDR3 DNA: TGTGCCAGCAGCCCCCAGGGGGCTTCATCCTACGAGCAGTACTTC
CDR3 protein: CASSPQGASSYEQYF

clone size: .
V gene: TRBV5-1
D gene: .
J gene: TRBJ2-7
CDR3 DNA: TGCGCCAGCAGCCGGGACTTCCCGTCCTACGAGCAGTACTTC
CDR3 protein: CASSRDFPSYEQYF

clone size: few
V gene: TRBV12-3/TRBV12-4
D gene: TRBD1
J gene: TRBJ2-7
CDR3 DNA: TGTGCCAGCAGTTTAGGGGCAGGGGGCTACGAGCAGTACTTC
CDR3 protein: CASSLGAGGYEQYF

clone size: many
V gene: TRBV20-1
D gene: .
J gene: TRBJ2-1
CDR3 DNA: TGCAGTGGCACCTCTACGGACGCTGGTGAGCAGTTCTTC
CDR3 protein: CSGTSTDAGEQFF

clone size: few
V gene: TRBV7-9
D gene: TRBD1
J gene: TRBJ1-1
CDR3 DNA: TGTGCCAGCACCAAAACAGGGGGCACTGAAGCTTTCTTT
CDR3 protein: CASTKTGGTEAFF

clone size: many
V gene: TRBV4-3
D gene: .
J gene: TRBJ2-1
CDR3 DNA: TGCGCCAGCAGCCAAGAGGGGGGGCAGGTGTCCTACAATGAGCAGTTCTTC
CDR3 protein: CASSQEGGQVSYNEQFF

clone size: few
V gene: TRBV2
D gene: TRBD1
J gene: TRBJ2-1
CDR3 DNA: TGTGCCAGCAGTGAAGCCACAGGGGTATCCCACAATGAGCAGTTCTTC
CDR3 protein: CASSEATGVSHNEQFF

clone size: .
V gene: TRBV3-1
D gene: TRBD1
J gene: TRBJ2-5
CDR3 DNA: TGTGCCAGCAGCCGGACAGGGGCAGAGACCCAGTACTTC
CDR3 protein: CASSRTGAETQYF

clone size: many
V gene: TRBV7-3
D gene: TRBD1
J gene: TRBJ1-1
CDR3 DNA: TGTGCCAGCAGCTTAGGAGGGCCCACAGGGGGCGAAGCTTTCTTT
CDR3 protein: CASSLGGPTGGEAFF

clone size: few
V gene: TRBV3-1
D gene: .
J gene: TRBJ1-1
CDR3 DNA: TGTGCCAGCAGCCAAGATCCGGGCAGGCTGGTTGAAGCTTTCTTT
CDR3 protein: CASSQDPGRLVEAFF

clone size: few
V gene: TRBV12-3/TRBV12-4
D gene: .
J gene: TRBJ1-1
CDR3 DNA: TGTGCCAGCAGTTTCTTGGACCTGGGGACTGAAGCTTTCTTT
CDR3 protein: CASSFLDLGTEAFF

clone size: .
V gene: TRBV20-1
D gene: .
J gene: TRBJ1-3
CDR3 DNA: TGCAGTGCCGATATGGGGGGCTCTGGAAACACCATATATTTT
CDR3 protein: CSADMGGSGNTIYF

clone size: .
V gene: TRBV2
D gene: TRBD1
J gene: TRBJ1-2
CDR3 DNA: TGTGCCAGCAGTGAAGCGAGGACAGGGGGAAGCCGCTATGGCTACACCTTC
CDR3 protein: CASSEARTGGSRYGYTF

clone size: .
V gene: TRBV19
D gene: TRBD2
J gene: TRBJ2-3
CDR3 DNA: TGTGCCAGTAGTCCCCCCGTAGCGGGGCTCTCGTATTTT
CDR3 protein: CASSPPVAGLSYF

clone size: .
V gene: TRBV5-1
D gene: .
J gene: TRBJ2-6
CDR3 DNA: TGCGCCAGCAGCAGGAACCGGGGCAACTCTGGGGCCAACGTCCTGACTTTC
CDR3 protein: CASSRNRGNSGANVLTF

clone size: few
V gene: TRBV6-5
D gene: .
J gene: TRBJ1-2
CDR3 DNA: TGTGCCAGCAGTTACCAGAGCGGCAGGGGATACTATGGCTACACCTTC
CDR3 protein: CASSYQSGRGYYGYTF

clone size: .
V gene: TRBV12-3/TRBV12-4
D gene: .
J gene: TRBJ1-2
CDR3 DNA: TGTGCCAGCAGTATGGACGGGCCTGGCTACACCTTC
CDR3 protein: CASSMDGPGYTF

clone size: few
V gene: TRBV29-1
D gene: TRBD1
J gene: TRBJ1-5
CDR3 DNA: TGCAGCGTTGGACACCAGGGGGCAGGACAGCCCCAGCATTTT
CDR3 protein: CSVGHQGAGQPQHF

clone size: .
V gene: TRBV10-3
D gene: TRBD1
J gene: TRBJ2-7
CDR3 DNA: TGTGCCTCGCACGGGACAGGGACCAACGAGCAGTACTTC
CDR3 protein: CASHGTGTNEQYF

clone size: many
V gene: TRBV7-6
D gene: TRBD1
J gene: TRBJ2-3
CDR3 DNA: TGTGCCAGCAGCTCGAGCCGGGACAGGGGGAGCGGGCAGTATTTT
CDR3 protein: CASSSSRDRGSGQYF

clone size: .
V gene: TRBV6-1
D gene: .
J gene: TRBJ1-3
CDR3 DNA: TGTGCCAGCAGAGAACCGGGGAAAGGCTCTGGAAACACCATATATTTT
CDR3 protein: CASREPGKGSGNTIYF

clone size: many
V gene: TRBV20-1
D gene: TRBD2
J gene: TRBJ2-1
CDR3 DNA: TGCAGTGCTAGACAAGCGGGAGTAGAGTACAATGAGCAGTTCTTC
CDR3 protein: CSARQAGVEYNEQFF

clone size: many
V gene: TRBV20-1
D gene: .
J gene: TRBJ2-3
CDR3 DNA: TGCAGTGCAATCCAGGGGAGCACAGATACGCAGTATTTT
CDR3 protein: CSAIQGSTDTQYF

clone size: few
V gene: TRBV5-6
D gene: .
J gene: TRBJ2-1
CDR3 DNA: TGTGCCAGCAGCTCTGGGGCGGGACTTTACAATGAGCAGTTCTTC
CDR3 protein: CASSSGAGLYNEQFF

clone size: many
V gene: TRBV7-9
D gene: TRBD2
J gene: TRBJ2-1
CDR3 DNA: TGTGCCAGCAGCGCGCTGGGACTAGCGGGGGCTAATGAGCAGTTCTTC
CDR3 protein: CASSALGLAGANEQFF